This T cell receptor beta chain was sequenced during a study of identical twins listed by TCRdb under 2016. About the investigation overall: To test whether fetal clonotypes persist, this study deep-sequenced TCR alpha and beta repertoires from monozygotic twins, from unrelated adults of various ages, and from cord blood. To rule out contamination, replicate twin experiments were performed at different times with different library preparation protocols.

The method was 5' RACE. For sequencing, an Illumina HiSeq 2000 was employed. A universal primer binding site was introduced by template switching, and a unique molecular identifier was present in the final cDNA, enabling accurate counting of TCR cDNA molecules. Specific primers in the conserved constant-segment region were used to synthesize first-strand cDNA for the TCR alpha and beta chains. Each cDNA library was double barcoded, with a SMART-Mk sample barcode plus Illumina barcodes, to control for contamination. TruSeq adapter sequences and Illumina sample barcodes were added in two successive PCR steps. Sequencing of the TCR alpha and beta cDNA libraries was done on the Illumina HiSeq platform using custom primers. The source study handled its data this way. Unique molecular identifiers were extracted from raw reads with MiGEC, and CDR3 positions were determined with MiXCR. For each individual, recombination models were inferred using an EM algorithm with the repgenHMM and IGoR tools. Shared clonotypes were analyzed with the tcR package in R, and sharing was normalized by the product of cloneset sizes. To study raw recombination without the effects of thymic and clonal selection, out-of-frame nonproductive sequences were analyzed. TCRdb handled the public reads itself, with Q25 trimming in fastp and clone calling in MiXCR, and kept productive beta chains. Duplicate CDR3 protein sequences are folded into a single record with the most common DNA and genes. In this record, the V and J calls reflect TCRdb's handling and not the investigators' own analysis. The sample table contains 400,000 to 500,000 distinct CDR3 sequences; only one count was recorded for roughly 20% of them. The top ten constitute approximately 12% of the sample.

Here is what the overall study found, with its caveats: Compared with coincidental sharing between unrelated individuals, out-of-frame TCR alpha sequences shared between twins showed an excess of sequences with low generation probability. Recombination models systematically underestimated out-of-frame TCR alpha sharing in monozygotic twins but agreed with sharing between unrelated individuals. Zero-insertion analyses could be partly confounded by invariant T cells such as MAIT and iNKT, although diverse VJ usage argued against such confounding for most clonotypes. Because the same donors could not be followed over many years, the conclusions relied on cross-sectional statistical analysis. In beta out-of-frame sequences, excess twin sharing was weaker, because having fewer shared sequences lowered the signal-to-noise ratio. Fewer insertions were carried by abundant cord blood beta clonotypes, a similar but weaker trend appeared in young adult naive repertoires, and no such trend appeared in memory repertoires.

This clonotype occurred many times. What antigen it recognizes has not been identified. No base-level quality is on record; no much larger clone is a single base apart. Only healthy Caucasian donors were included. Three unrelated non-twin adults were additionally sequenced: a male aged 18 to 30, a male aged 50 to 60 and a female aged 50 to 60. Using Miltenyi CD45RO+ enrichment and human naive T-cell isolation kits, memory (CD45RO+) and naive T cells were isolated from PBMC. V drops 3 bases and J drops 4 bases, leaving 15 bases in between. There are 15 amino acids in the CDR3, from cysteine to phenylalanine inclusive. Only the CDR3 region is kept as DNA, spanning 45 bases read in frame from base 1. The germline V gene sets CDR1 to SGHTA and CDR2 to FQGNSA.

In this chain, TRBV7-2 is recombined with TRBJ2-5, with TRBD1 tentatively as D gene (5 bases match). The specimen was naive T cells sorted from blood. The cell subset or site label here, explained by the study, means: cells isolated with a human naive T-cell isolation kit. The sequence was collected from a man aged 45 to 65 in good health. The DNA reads TGTGCCAGCAGCTTTCAAGGGGCATCGAGAGAGACCCAGTACTTC. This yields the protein CASSFQGASRETQYF.